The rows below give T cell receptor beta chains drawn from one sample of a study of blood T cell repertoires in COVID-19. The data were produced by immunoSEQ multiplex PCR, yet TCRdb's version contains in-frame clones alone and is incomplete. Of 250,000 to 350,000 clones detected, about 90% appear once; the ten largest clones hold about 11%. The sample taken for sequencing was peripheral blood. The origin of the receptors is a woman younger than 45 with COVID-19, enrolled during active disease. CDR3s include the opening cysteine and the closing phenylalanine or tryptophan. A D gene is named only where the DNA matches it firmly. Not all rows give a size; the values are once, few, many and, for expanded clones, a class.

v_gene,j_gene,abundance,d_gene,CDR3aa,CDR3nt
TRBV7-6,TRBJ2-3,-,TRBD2,CASSLNSRLAGGPLFADTQYF,TGTGCCAGCAGCTTAAATTCGCGACTAGCGGGAGGGCCGCTCTTTGCAGATACGCAGTATTTT
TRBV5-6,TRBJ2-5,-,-,CASSFGQAQETQYF,TGTGCCAGCAGCTTCGGACAAGCACAAGAGACCCAGTACTTC
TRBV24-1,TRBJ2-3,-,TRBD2,CATSLAASTDTQYF,TGTGCCACCAGTCTAGCGGCAAGCACAGATACGCAGTATTTT
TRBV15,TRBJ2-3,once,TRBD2,CATSRLAGSDTQYF,TGTGCCACCAGCAGGTTAGCGGGATCGGATACGCAGTATTTT
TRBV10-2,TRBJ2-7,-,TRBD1,CASRVPGQRYEQYF,TGCGCCAGCAGAGTCCCGGGACAGAGGTACGAGCAGTACTTC
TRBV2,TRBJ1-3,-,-,CASMLSSGNTIYF,TGTGCCAGCATGCTAAGCTCTGGAAACACCATATATTTT
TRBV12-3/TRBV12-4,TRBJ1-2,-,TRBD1,CASSPGTGFGYTF,TGTGCCAGCAGTCCGGGGACAGGGTTTGGCTACACCTTC
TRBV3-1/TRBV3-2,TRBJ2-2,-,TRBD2,CASRLAGYTGELFF,TGTGCCAGCCGACTAGCGGGTTACACCGGGGAGCTGTTTTTT
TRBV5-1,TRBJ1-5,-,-,CASSLSGFQAQPQHF,TGCGCCAGCAGCTTGAGCGGGTTCCAGGCGCAGCCCCAGCATTTT
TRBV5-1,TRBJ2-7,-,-,CASSIETTGYEQYF,TGCGCCAGCAGCATTGAAACGACGGGCTACGAGCAGTACTTC
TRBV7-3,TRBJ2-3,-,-,CASSLGQASAQYF,TGTGCCAGCAGCTTAGGGCAAGCCTCTGCGCAGTATTTT
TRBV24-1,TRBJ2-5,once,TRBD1,CATSPPQGQGRQTQYF,TGTGCCACCAGCCCTCCCCAGGGACAGGGGCGACAGACCCAGTACTTC
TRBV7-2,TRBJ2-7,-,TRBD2,CASSLSWLAGTSYEQYF,TGTGCCAGCAGCTTGTCCTGGCTAGCGGGAACTTCCTACGAGCAGTACTTC
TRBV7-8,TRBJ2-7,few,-,CASSLAGSSLYEQYF,TGTGCCAGCAGCTTAGCGGGCTCCTCCCTCTACGAGCAGTACTTC
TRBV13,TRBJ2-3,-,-,CASSPSSLPTDTQYF,TGTGCCAGCAGCCCGTCTAGCTTACCCACAGATACGCAGTATTTT
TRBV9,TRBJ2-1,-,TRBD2,CASSTRAQREGEQFF,TGTGCCAGCAGCACAAGAGCCCAGCGGGAAGGTGAGCAGTTCTTC
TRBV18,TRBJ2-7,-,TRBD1,CASSPRDRRTYEQYF,TGTGCCAGCTCACCGCGGGACAGGAGGACCTACGAGCAGTACTTC
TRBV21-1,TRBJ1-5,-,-,CASSRTIHSNQPQHF,TGTGCCAGCAGCCGGACAATACATAGCAATCAGCCCCAGCATTTT
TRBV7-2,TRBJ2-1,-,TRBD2,CASESRGRGSYNEQFF,TGTGCCAGCGAATCCCGCGGGAGGGGCTCCTACAATGAGCAGTTCTTC
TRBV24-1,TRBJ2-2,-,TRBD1,CATSLSGTGTTGELFF,TGTGCCACCAGTTTGTCAGGGACAGGGACGACCGGGGAGCTGTTTTTT
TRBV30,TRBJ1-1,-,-,CAWSVRATEAFF,TGTGCCTGGAGTGTACGAGCCACTGAAGCTTTCTTT
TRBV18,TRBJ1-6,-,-,CASSPQRVSPLHF,TGTGCCAGCTCACCGCAGAGGGTATCACCCCTCCACTTT
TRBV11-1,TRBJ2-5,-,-,CASSSRTTETQYF,TGTGCCAGCAGCTCTCGGACAACGGAGACCCAGTACTTC
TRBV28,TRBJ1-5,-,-,CASSIRRGWGNQPQHF,TGTGCCAGCAGTATCCGACGGGGGTGGGGCAATCAGCCCCAGCATTTT
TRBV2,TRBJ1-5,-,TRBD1,CASIQGMGQPQHF,TGTGCCAGCATACAGGGGATGGGTCAGCCCCAGCATTTT
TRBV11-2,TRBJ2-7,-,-,CASSFQGWEQYF,TGTGCCAGCAGCTTTCAGGGGTGGGAGCAGTACTTC
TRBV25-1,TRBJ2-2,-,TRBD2,CASSLSGRVIGELFF,TGTGCCAGCAGCCTGAGCGGGAGGGTAATCGGGGAGCTGTTTTTT
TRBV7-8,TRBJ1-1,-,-,CASSAKALAGAFF,TGTGCCAGCAGCGCCAAAGCCTTGGCCGGGGCTTTCTTT
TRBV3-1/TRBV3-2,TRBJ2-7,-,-,CASSRSYEQYF,TGTGCCAGCAGTCGTTCCTACGAGCAGTACTTC
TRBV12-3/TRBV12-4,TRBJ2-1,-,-,CASSLSGEHEQFF,TGTGCCAGCAGTTTATCAGGGGAGCATGAGCAGTTCTTC
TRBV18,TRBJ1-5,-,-,CASSQTRVYSNQPQHF,TGTGCCAGCTCACAAACCAGGGTCTATAGCAATCAGCCCCAGCATTTT
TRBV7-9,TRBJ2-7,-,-,CASSTQGGAYEQYF,TGTGCCAGCAGCACACAAGGGGGGGCGTACGAGCAGTACTTC
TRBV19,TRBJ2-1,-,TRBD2,CASSISGNTYNEQFF,TGTGCCAGTAGTATTAGCGGGAATACCTACAATGAGCAGTTCTTC
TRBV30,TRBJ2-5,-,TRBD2,CASGGLAGPQETQYF,TGTGCCTCGGGGGGGTTAGCGGGCCCCCAAGAGACCCAGTACTTC
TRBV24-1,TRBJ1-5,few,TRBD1,CATSEGQGINQPQHF,TGTGCCACCAGTGAGGGACAGGGAATAAATCAGCCCCAGCATTTT
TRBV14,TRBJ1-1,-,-,CASSQGTFMNTEAFF,TGTGCCAGCAGCCAAGGGACTTTTATGAACACTGAAGCTTTCTTT
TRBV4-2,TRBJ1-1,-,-,CASSQEPVNTEAFF,TGTGCCAGCAGCCAAGAGCCAGTGAACACTGAAGCTTTCTTT
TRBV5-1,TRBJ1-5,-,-,CASSTEGGNQPQHF,TGCGCCAGCAGCACGGAAGGAGGCAATCAGCCCCAGCATTTT
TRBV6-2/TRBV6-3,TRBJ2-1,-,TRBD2,CASSPPPSGRSGEQFF,TGTGCCAGCAGCCCACCACCTAGCGGGAGATCGGGTGAGCAGTTCTTC
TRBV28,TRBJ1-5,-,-,CASSLFGKQPQHF,TGTGCCAGCAGTTTATTCGGGAAGCAGCCCCAGCATTTT
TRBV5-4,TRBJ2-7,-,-,CASRQGGEQYF,TGTGCCAGCCGACAGGGAGGAGAGCAGTACTTC
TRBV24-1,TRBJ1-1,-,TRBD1,CAIQKGARNTEAFF,TGTGCCATTCAGAAGGGGGCACGGAACACTGAAGCTTTCTTT
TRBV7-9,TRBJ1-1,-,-,CASSLASRATEAFF,TGTGCCAGCAGCTTAGCGTCCAGGGCAACTGAAGCTTTCTTT